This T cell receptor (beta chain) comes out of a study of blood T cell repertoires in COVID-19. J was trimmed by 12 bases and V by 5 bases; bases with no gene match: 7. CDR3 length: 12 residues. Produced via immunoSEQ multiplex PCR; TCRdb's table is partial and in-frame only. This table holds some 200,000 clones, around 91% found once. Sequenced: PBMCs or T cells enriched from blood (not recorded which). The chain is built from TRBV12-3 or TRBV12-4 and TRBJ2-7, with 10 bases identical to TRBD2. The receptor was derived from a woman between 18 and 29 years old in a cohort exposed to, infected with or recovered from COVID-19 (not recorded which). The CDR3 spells CASSLGLAVRYF. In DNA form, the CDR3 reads TGTGCCAGCAGTCTAGGACTAGCGGTCAGGTACTTC.